A single sample is the source of the 8 T cell receptor beta chains below, sequenced in a study of T cells in Graves' hyperthyroidism and ophthalmopathy. RNA transcripts provided the source from which TCR beta CDR3 regions were amplified. Primed by the HTBI set, a first-round RT-PCR was run on the TCR CDR3. Each CDR3 protein gets one entry after TCRdb re-called the multiplex PCR reads with MiXCR. The sample lists approximately 420,000 distinct CDR3 sequences, 14% to 15% occurring once. Sequencing was carried out using blood. These receptors came from a woman younger than 45 with Graves' hyperthyroidism.

This clonotype was counted between two and nine times. The V gene is TRBV19, the J gene TRBJ1-5, with TRBD1 identical over 7 bases. Germline V gene lookup returns CDR1 LNHDA and CDR2 SQIVND (reference sequence). The CDR3 is 14 residues long. Trimming cost V 4 bases and J 3 bases; bases outside gene matches: 3. The DNA of the CDR3 is TGTGCCAGTAGTAGGGACAGAACCAATCAGCCCCAGCATTTT. The encoded protein is CASSRDRTNQPQHF.

This clonotype was counted at least ten times. The rearrangement uses TRBV28 and TRBJ1-1; unclear D gene. V lost 6 bases and J lost 7, with 9 bases in between. The germline V gene has CDR1 MDHEN and CDR2 SYDVKM. This CDR3 has 11 amino acids. CDR3 DNA: TGTGCCAGCAGCCTCCGCAATGAAGCTTTCTTT. Its protein product is CASSLRNEAFF.

The V and J genes are TRBV11-1 and TRBJ2-5; TRBD2 aligns across 16 bases. J gave up 5 bases and V 3 bases, and 12 bases lay outside the gene matches. Germline CDR1 and CDR2: SGHAT and FQDESV (reference sequence). The CDR3 contains 19 residues. CDR3 loop: CASSFQAGTSGRAGETQYF. The CDR3 nucleotides are TGTGCCAGCAGCTTCCAGGCTGGGACTAGCGGGAGGGCCGGTGAGACCCAGTACTTC.

The rearrangement links TRBV20-1 to TRBJ2-7; 10 nucleotides match TRBD2. Germline assignment: CDR1 DFQATT and CDR2 SNEGSKA (reference sequence). The CDR3 has 14 residues. V lost 5 bases and J lost 6; bases outside the gene matches: 10. The CDR3 protein is CSAGRAGGPTEQYF. CDR3 DNA: TGCAGTGCTGGCCGAGCGGGAGGGCCAACCGAGCAGTACTTC.

This clonotype was observed at least ten times. The chain couples TRBV18 to TRBJ2-7, with 9 bases aligning to TRBD1. The CDR3 sequence is 15 residues long. V lost 3 bases and J lost 2; bases outside the gene matches: 5. Germline CDR1 KGHSH, CDR2 LQKENI. The CDR3 nucleotides are TGTGCCAGCTCACCCGGGACAGGGCGGACCTACGAGCAGTACTTC. Protein product: CASSPGTGRTYEQYF. The whole variable domain, filled in from reference TRBV18 and TRBJ2-7, reads NAGVMQNPRHLVRRRGQEARLRCSPMKGHSHVYWYRQLPEEGLKFMVYLQKENIIDESGMPKERFSAEFPKEGPSILRIQQVVRGDSAAYFCASSPGTGRTYEQYFGPGTRLTVT.

V and J are TRBV29-1 and TRBJ2-1; TRBD2 matches at 11 bases. Germline CDR1 reads SQVTM; CDR2 reads ANQGSEA. The trim removed 7 bases at V and 8 bases at J, leaving 7 bases unmatched. This CDR3 is built from 13 residues. In DNA form, the CDR3 reads TGCAGCGCCTTAGCGGGAGGGATGGATGAGCAGTTCTTC. As protein: CSALAGGMDEQFF.

This clonotype was seen a few times. This chain uses TRBV7-9 with TRBJ2-2, with 7 bases matching TRBD1. V trimming: 8 bases; J trimming: 3 bases; junction bases outside the gene matches: 9. CDR1 is SEHNR and CDR2 is FQNEAQ in the germline V gene (reference sequence). The CDR3 spans 15 residues. The CDR3 bases are TGTGCCAGCCCCCCAAGACAGGGAGACACCGGGGAGCTGTTTTTT. Amino acid sequence: CASPPRQGDTGELFF.

This clonotype was counted at least ten times. This rearrangement joins TRBV27 to TRBJ1-5, with D hard to call. CDR1 is MNHEY and CDR2 is SMNVEV in the germline V gene (reference sequence). V was cut by 2 bases and J by 3 bases, with 8 bases left in between. The length of the CDR3 is 14 residues. The CDR3 is CASSLGVPNQPQHF. CDR3 nucleotide sequence: TGTGCCAGCAGTTTAGGGGTTCCCAATCAGCCCCAGCATTTT.